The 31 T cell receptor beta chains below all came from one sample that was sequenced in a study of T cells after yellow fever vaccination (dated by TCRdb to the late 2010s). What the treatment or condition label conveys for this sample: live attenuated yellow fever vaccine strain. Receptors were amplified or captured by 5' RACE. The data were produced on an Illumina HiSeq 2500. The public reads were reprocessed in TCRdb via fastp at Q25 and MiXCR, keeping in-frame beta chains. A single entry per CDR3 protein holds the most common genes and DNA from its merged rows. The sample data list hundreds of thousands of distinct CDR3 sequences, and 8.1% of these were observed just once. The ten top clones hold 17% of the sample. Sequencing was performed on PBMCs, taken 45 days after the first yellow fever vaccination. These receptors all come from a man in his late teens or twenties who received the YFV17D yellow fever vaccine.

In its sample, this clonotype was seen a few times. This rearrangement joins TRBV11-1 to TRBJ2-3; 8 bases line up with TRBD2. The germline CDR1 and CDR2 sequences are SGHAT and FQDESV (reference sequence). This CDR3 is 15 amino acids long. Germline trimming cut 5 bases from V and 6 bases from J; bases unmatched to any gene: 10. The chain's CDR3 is CASSRGGVMLDTQYF. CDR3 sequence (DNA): TGTGCCAGCAGCCGGGGGGGAGTTATGCTCGATACGCAGTATTTT.

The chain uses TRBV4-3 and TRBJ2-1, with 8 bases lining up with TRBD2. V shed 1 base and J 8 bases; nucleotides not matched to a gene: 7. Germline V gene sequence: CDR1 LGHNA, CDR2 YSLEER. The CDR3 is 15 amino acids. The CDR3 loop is CASSQGLGAGDEQFF. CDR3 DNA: TGCGCCAGCAGCCAAGGTCTCGGAGCGGGGGATGAGCAGTTCTTC.

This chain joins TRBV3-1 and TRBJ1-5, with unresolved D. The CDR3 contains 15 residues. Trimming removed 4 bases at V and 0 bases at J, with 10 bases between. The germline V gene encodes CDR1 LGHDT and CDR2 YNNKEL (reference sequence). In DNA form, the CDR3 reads TGTGCCAGCAGCCTCTCCTCATATAGCAATCAGCCCCAGCATTTT. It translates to CASSLSSYSNQPQHF.

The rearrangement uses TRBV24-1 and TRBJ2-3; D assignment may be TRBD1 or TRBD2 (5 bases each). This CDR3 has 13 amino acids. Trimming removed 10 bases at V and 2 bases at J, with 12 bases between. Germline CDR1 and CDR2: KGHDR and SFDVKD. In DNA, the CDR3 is TGTGCCACGACCGGGACGAACACAGATACGCAGTATTTT. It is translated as CATTGTNTDTQYF.

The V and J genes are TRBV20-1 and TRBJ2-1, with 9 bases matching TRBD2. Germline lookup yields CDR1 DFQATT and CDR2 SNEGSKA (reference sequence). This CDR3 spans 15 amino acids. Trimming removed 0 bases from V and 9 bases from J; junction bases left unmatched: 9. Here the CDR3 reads CSARESGTSSIEQFF. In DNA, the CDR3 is TGCAGTGCTAGAGAGTCCGGGACTAGCTCTATTGAGCAGTTCTTC.

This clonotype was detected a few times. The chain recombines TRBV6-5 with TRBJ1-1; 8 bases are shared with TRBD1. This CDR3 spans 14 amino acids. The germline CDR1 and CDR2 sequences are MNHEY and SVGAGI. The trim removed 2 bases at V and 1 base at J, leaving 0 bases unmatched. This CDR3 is CASSYGQGNTEAFF. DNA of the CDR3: TGTGCCAGCAGTTACGGACAGGGGAACACTGAAGCTTTCTTT.

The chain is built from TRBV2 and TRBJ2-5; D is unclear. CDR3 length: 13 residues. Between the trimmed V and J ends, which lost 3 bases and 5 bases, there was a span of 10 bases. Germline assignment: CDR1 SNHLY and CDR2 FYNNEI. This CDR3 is CASSENIGETQYF. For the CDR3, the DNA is TGTGCCAGCAGTGAGAACATCGGGGAGACCCAGTACTTC.

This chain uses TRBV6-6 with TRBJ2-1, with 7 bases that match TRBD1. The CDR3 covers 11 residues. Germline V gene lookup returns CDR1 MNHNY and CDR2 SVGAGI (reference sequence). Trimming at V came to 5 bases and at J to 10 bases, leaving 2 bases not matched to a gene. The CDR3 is CASSHRGEQFF. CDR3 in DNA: TGTGCCAGCAGTCACAGGGGAGAGCAGTTCTTC.

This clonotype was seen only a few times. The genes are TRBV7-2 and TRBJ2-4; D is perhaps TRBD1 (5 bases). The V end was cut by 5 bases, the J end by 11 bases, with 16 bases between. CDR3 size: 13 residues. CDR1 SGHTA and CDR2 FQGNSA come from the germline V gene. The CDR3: CASSPEVWGVQYF. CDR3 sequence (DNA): TGTGCCAGCAGCCCAGAGGTCTGGGGCGTTCAGTACTTC.

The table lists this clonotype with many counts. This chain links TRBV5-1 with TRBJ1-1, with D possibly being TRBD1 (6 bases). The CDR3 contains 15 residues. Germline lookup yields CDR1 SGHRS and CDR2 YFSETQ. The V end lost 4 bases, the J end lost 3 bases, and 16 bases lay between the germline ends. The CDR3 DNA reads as TGCGCCAGCAGCATCTTATCCAGGGGAGACACTGAAGCTTTCTTT. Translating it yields CASSILSRGDTEAFF. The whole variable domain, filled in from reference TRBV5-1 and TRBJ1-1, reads KAGVTQTPRYLIKTRGQQVTLSCSPISGHRSVSWYQQTPGQGLQFLFEYFSETQRNKGNFPGRFSGRQFSNSRSEMNVSTLELGDSALYLCASSILSRGDTEAFFGQGTRLTVV.

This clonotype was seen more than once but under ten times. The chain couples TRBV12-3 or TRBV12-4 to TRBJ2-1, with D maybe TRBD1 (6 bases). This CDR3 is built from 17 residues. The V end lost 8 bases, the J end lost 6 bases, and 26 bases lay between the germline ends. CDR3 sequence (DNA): TGTGCCAGCGCCTATGGGGGCCGGGGACCGATCGGCAATGAGCAGTTCTTC. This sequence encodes CASAYGGRGPIGNEQFF.

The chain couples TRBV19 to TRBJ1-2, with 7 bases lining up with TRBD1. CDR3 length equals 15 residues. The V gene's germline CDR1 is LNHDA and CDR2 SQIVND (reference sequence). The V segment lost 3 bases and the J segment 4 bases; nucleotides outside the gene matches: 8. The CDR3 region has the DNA TGTGCCAGTAGTATTACAGGGGTGCCCTCCTATGGCTACACCTTC. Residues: CASSITGVPSYGYTF. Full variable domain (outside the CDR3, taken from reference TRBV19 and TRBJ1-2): DGGITQSPKYLFRKEGQNVTLSCEQNLNHDAMYWYRQDPGQGLRLIYYSQIVNDFQKGDIAEGYSVSREKKESFPLTVTSAQKNPTAFYLCASSITGVPSYGYTFGSGTRLTVV.

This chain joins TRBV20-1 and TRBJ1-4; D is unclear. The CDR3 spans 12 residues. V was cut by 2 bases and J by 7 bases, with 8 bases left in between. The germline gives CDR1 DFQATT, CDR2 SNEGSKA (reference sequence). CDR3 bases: TGCAGTGCTAGATCCAGCGGTGAAAAACTGTTTTTT. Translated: CSARSSGEKLFF.

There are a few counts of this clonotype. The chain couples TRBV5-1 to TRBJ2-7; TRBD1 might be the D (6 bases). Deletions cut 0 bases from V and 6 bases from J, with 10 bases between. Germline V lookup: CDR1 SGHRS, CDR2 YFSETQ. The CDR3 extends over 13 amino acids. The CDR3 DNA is TGCGCCAGCAGCTTGGACAGGGTACGCGAGCAGTACTTC. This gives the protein CASSLDRVREQYF. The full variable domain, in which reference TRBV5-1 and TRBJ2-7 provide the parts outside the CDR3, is KAGVTQTPRYLIKTRGQQVTLSCSPISGHRSVSWYQQTPGQGLQFLFEYFSETQRNKGNFPGRFSGRQFSNSRSEMNVSTLELGDSALYLCASSLDRVREQYFGPGTRLTVT.

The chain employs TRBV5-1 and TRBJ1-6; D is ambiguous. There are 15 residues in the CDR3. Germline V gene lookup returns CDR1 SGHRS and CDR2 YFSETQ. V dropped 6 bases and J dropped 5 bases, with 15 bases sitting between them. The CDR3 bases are TGCGCCAGCAAGCTTGGATCTGGAAATAATTCACCCCTCCACTTT. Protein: CASKLGSGNNSPLHF.

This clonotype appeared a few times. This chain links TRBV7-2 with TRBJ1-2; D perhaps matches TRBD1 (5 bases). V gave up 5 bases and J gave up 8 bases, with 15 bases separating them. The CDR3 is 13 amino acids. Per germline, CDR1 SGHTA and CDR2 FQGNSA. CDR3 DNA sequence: TGTGCCAGCAGCCGTGGGAGGGGATTCGGCTACACCTTC. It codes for CASSRGRGFGYTF. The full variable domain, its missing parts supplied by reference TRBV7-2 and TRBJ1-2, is GAGVSQSPSNKVTEKGKDVELRCDPISGHTALYWYRQSLGQGLEFLIYFQGNSAPDKSGLPSDRFSAERTGGSVSTLTIQRTQQEDSAVYLCASSRGRGFGYTFGSGTRLTVV.

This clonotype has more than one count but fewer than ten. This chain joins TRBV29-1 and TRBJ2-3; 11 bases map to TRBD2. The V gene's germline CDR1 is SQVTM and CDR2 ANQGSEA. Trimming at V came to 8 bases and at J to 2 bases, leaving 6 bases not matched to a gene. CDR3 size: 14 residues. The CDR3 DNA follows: TGCAGCTCGTCTAGCGGGGGGAACACAGATACGCAGTATTTT. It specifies CSSSSGGNTDTQYF.

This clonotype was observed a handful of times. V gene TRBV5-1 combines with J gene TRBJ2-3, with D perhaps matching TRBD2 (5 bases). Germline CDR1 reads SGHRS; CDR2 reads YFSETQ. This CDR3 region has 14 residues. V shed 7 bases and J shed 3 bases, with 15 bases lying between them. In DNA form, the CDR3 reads TGCGCCAGCCTTGCGGGTTTAGCGACAGATACGCAGTATTTT. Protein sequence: CASLAGLATDTQYF.

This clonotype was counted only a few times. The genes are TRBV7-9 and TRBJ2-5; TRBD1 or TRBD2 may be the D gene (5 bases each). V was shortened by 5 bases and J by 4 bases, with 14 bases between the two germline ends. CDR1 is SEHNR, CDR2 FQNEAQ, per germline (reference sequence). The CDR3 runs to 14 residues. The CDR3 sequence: CASSGTPGPETQYF. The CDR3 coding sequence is TGTGCCAGCAGCGGAACCCCGGGGCCAGAGACCCAGTACTTC.

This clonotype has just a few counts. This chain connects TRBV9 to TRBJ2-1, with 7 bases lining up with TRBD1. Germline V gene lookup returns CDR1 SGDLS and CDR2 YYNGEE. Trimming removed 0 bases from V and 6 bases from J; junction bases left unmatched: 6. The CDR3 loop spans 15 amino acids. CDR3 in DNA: TGTGCCAGCAGCGTAGGTGGGACAGTGACCAATGAGCAGTTCTTC. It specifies CASSVGGTVTNEQFF. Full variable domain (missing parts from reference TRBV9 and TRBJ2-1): DSGVTQTPKHLITATGQRVTLRCSPRSGDLSVYWYQQSLDQGLQFLIQYYNGEERAKGNILERFSAQQFPDLHSELNLSSLELGDSALYFCASSVGGTVTNEQFFGPGTRLTVL.

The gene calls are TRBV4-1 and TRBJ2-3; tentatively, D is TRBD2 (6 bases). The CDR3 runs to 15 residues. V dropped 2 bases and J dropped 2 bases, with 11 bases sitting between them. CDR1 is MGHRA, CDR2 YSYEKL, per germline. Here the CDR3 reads CASSQRRGDTDTQYF. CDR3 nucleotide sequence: TGCGCCAGCAGCCAAAGGCGGGGAGACACAGATACGCAGTATTTT.

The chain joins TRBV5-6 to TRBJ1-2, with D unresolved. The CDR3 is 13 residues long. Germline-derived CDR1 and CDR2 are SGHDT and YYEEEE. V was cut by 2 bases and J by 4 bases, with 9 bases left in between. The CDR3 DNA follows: TGTGCCAGCAGCTTAGGAGGGCTCTATGGCTACACCTTC. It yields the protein CASSLGGLYGYTF.

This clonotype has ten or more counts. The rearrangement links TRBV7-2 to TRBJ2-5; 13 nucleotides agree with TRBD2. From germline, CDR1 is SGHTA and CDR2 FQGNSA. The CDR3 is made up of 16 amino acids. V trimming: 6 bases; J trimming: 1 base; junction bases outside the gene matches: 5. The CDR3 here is CASSSRLAGGQETQYF. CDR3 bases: TGTGCCAGCAGTTCGAGACTAGCGGGGGGCCAAGAGACCCAGTACTTC.

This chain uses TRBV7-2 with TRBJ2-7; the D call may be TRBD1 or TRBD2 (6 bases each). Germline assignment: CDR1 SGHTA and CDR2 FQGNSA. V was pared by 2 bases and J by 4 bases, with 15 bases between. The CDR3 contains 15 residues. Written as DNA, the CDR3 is TGTGCCAGCAGCTTACAGGGTGGGGGGCCTTACGAGCAGTACTTC. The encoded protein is CASSLQGGGPYEQYF.

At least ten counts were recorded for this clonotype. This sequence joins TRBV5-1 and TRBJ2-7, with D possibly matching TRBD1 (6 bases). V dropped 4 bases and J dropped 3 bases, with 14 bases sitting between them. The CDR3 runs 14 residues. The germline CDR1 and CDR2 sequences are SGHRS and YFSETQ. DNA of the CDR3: TGCGCCAGCAGCGCGTACGGGACAAACTACGAGCAGTACTTC. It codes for CASSAYGTNYEQYF. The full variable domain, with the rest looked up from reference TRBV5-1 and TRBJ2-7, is KAGVTQTPRYLIKTRGQQVTLSCSPISGHRSVSWYQQTPGQGLQFLFEYFSETQRNKGNFPGRFSGRQFSNSRSEMNVSTLELGDSALYLCASSAYGTNYEQYFGPGTRLTVT.

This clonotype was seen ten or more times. As DNA, the CDR3 is TGTGCCAGCAGCCTGGGTTGGACACGTAACACTGAAGCTTTCTTT. Encoded protein: CASSLGWTRNTEAFF. The chain couples TRBV11-2 to TRBJ1-1; perhaps TRBD1 as D (5 bases). Germline CDR1 is SGHAT and CDR2 is FQNNGV. V dropped 5 bases and J dropped 2 bases, with 15 bases sitting between them. The CDR3 totals 15 residues. The full variable domain, its missing parts supplied by reference TRBV11-2 and TRBJ1-1, is EAGVAQSPRYKIIEKRQSVAFWCNPISGHATLYWYQQILGQGPKLLIQFQNNGVVDDSQLPKDRFSAERLKGVDSTLKIQPAKLEDSAVYLCASSLGWTRNTEAFFGQGTRLTVV.

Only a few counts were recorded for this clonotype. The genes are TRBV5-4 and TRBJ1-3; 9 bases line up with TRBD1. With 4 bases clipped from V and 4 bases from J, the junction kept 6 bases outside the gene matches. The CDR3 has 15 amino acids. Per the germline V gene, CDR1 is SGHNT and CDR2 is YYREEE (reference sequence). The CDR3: CASSRDRARGNTIYF. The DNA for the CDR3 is TGTGCCAGCAGCCGGGACAGGGCGAGGGGAAACACCATATATTTT.

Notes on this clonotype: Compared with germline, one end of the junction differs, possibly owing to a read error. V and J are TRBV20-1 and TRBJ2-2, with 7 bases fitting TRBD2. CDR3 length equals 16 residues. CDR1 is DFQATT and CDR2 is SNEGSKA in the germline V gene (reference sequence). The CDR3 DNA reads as TGCAGTGCTAGATCCTGGGACTACGCAGACGCCGGGGAGCTGGTTTTT. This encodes CSARSWDYADAGELVF.

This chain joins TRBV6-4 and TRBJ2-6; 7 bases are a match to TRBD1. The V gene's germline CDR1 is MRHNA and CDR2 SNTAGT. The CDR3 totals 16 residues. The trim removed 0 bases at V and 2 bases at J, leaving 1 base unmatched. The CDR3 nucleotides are TGTGCCAGCAGTGACTCAGGGGGCGCTGGGGCCAACGTCCTGACTTTC. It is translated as CASSDSGGAGANVLTF.

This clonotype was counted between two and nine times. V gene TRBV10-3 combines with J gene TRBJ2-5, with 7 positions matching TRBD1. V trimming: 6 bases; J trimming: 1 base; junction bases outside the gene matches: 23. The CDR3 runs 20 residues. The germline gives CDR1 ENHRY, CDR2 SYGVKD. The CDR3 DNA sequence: TGTGCCATCAGCCGGGACAGCGGCTTTCCGAAAGACTCGTCCCAAGAGACCCAGTACTTC. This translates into CAISRDSGFPKDSSQETQYF.

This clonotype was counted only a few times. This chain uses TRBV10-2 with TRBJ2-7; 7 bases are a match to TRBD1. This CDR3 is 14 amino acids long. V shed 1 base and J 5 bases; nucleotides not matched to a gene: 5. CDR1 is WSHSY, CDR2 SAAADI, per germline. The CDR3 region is CASSEFDRDNEQYF. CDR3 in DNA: TGCGCCAGCAGTGAGTTTGACAGGGATAACGAGCAGTACTTC.